The following is a TCR beta chain sequence with its context. In the study's own analysis: Using reference gene primer amplification, nucleated cell counts were estimated. Clones were read by immunoSEQ multiplex PCR, and TCRdb kept only the in-frame ones, dropping some. That table furnishes V, J and clone size, whereas the DNA furnished D and trimming. The repertoire consists of 200,000 or so clones, with over 65% occurring once and the leading ten covering roughly 18%. The entry originates in a study of blood T cell repertoires in COVID-19. Looking at the study overall: T cells, B-cell-depleted T cells, or PBMCs supplied cDNA or gDNA.

V dropped 5 bases and J dropped 1 base, with 9 bases sitting between them. The CDR3 totals 13 residues. Per germline, CDR1 MNHEY and CDR2 SVGEGT. This clonotype was sampled from a person aged 65-85 years with COVID-19, enrolled during active disease. The chain is built from TRBV6-2 or TRBV6-3 and TRBJ2-7; possible D gene TRBD2, 6 bases. Sequenced input: peripheral blood. The CDR3 region has the DNA TGTGCCAGCAGTCCGGAGGGTTCCTACGAGCAGTACTTC. Its protein is CASSPEGSYEQYF.